This T cell receptor (beta chain) was recorded in a study of monozygotic twins with inflammatory bowel disease. Across eight separate reactions for each sample, cDNA was made. A 6-nucleotide sample barcode was carried by the UMIs, which template switching added. Each CDR3 protein gets one entry in TCRdb, which reprocessed the 5' RACE reads and gives no DNA. Its table records around 400,000 distinct CDR3 sequences. Study results and limitations: None of the different T cell subtypes could be distinguished from one another.

As regards this clonotype: Its antigen is not known.

This CDR3 has 14 residues. Germline values: CDR1 SEHNR, CDR2 FQNEAQ (reference sequence). Sequences were obtained from blood. The rearrangement uses TRBV7-9 and TRBJ1-2. The source is a human donor with ulcerative colitis or Crohn's disease, or a healthy co-twin of an affected twin (not recorded which). The CDR3 loop reads CASSLGRTEGGYTF.